This T cell receptor beta chain was found in a study of blood T cell repertoires in COVID-19. The overall study: Specimens from acute and convalescent COVID-19 originated in the United States, Italy and Spain. The cDNA or gDNA used as material had been derived from T cells, B-cell-depleted T cells, or PBMCs.

Allocation to cohorts depended on clinical history reported by the participants. The CDR3 has 13 residues. Germline-derived CDR1 and CDR2 are GTSNPN and SVGIG (reference sequence). V shed 2 bases and J shed 2 bases, with 7 bases lying between them. In the authors' methods: Scientists estimated how many nucleated cells there were by amplifying reference gene primers. Sequenced by immunoSEQ multiplex PCR; TCRdb stores in-frame clones only, minus some. That table gives V, J and clone size, and the DNA gave D and trimming. The data hold 150,000 or so clones, with around 87% observed a single time. This chain links TRBV30 with TRBJ2-1; D is unclear. This clonotype was obtained from a woman in her twenties or thirties with acute COVID-19. The sequenced sample consisted of PBMCs or T cells enriched from blood (not recorded which). The CDR3 DNA is TGTGCCTGGAGTAAGCATCCCTACAATGAGCAGTTCTTC. The encoded protein is CAWSKHPYNEQFF.